A single sample gave rise to the 25 T cell receptor beta chains below, sequenced in a study of shared clonotypes between healthy human individuals. Libraries were prepared by immunoSEQ multiplex PCR; TCRdb keeps only in-frame clonotypes and omits some of them. The sample lists 850,000 to 1,200,000 clones; about 75% were seen once. The sequencing input was memory CD4+ T cells sorted from blood. Stated subset: CD45RA-negative fraction. Receptors were obtained from a man aged 18-30 years in good health.

This chain connects TRBV4-1 to TRBJ2-5; 8 nucleotides line up with TRBD2. Trimming removed 0 bases from V and 2 bases from J; junction bases left unmatched: 2. CDR3 length: 15 residues. Per germline, CDR1 MGHRA and CDR2 YSYEKL. The chain's CDR3 is CASSQEPGGQETQYF. The CDR3 DNA follows: TGCGCCAGCAGCCAAGAACCGGGGGGGCAAGAGACCCAGTACTTC.

The V call is TRBV6-6, the J call TRBJ1-6, with TRBD1 identical over 8 bases. The CDR3 is made up of 14 amino acids. Germline lookup yields CDR1 MNHNY and CDR2 SVGAGI (reference sequence). J was trimmed by 5 bases and V by 6 bases; bases with no gene match: 3. The DNA for the CDR3 is TGTGCCAGCAGCATGACAGGGGATAATTCACCCCTCCACTTT. It translates to CASSMTGDNSPLHF.

This sequence joins TRBV6-1 and TRBJ2-3; tentatively, D is TRBD1 (6 bases). V was clipped by 4 bases and J by 4 bases, with 12 bases between them. Germline CDR1 is MNHNS and CDR2 is SASEGT. CDR3 size: 14 residues. The CDR3 sequence is CASSVAGAPDTQYF. CDR3 DNA: TGTGCCAGCAGTGTCGCAGGGGCGCCAGATACGCAGTATTTT.

Concerning this clone itself: The same CDR3 also results from other DNA sequences found in this sample. The chain has TRBV29-1 and TRBJ1-1; D uncertain. The CDR3 is 13 residues long. The ends were cut back, 2 bases at V and 0 bases at J, with 7 bases in the middle. The V gene's germline CDR1 is SQVTM and CDR2 ANQGSEA. This CDR3 reads CSVERGLNTEAFF. As DNA, the CDR3 is TGCAGCGTTGAACGCGGGCTGAACACTGAAGCTTTCTTT.

This sequence joins TRBV19 and TRBJ1-1; no clear D gene. The CDR3 spans 15 residues. V was clipped by 1 base and J by 0 bases, with 9 bases between them. CDR1 and CDR2 from the germline V gene are LNHDA and SQIVND (reference sequence). CDR3 sequence reads: CASSIGPGMNTEAFF. CDR3 nucleotides: TGTGCCAGTAGTATAGGCCCAGGAATGAACACTGAAGCTTTCTTT.

Regarding this clone: A much larger clone differs from this one at a single base, so this may be a read error. Other DNA sequences in this specimen translate into the identical CDR3. J is TRBJ1-1 and V is TRBV7-2; D is undetermined. CDR1 is SGHTA, CDR2 FQGNSA, per germline. The length of the CDR3 is 14 residues. Trimming stripped 1 base from V and 0 bases from J, with 6 bases between. As DNA, the CDR3 is TGTGCCAGCAGCTTAGGGCGGATGAACACTGAAGCTTTCTTT. Protein sequence: CASSLGRMNTEAFF.

In this sample, this clone turned up a few times. CDR3 region: CASSLTVNTEAFF. The CDR3 bases are TGTGCCAGCAGCTTAACGGTGAACACTGAAGCTTTCTTT. This chain connects TRBV5-8 to TRBJ1-1; D remains ambiguous. CDR1 SGHTS and CDR2 YDEGEE come from the germline V gene. This CDR3 contains 13 residues. The V and J ends lost 2 bases and 0 bases respectively, with 5 bases between them.

This clone was picked up a small number of times. The chain couples TRBV5-5 to TRBJ1-2; D unclear. The germline V gene has CDR1 SGHKS and CDR2 YYEKEE (reference sequence). V lost 6 bases to trimming and J lost 9 bases, with 18 bases between them. The CDR3 runs 13 residues. The CDR3 is CASIPGGGVRYTF. The DNA for the CDR3 is TGTGCCAGCATCCCCGGAGGAGGAGTCCGCTACACCTTC.

The genes are TRBV10-1 and TRBJ2-1; D unclear. With 3 bases removed from V and 7 bases from J, the gap between germline ends came to 13 bases. The CDR3 runs 14 residues. Germline CDR1 reads WNHNN; CDR2 reads SYGVQD (reference sequence). CDR3 coding DNA: TGCGCCAGCAGTGATTACCGGCAGCTTAATGAGCAGTTCTTC. Amino acids: CASSDYRQLNEQFF.

In its sample, this clone was seen a few times. The chain has TRBV7-8 and TRBJ2-3; 7 bases fit TRBD2. The CDR3 runs to 16 residues. J was trimmed by 2 bases and V by 1 base; bases with no gene match: 6. CDR1 and CDR2 from the germline V gene are SGHVS and FQNEAQ. The CDR3 coding sequence is TGTGCCAGCAGCTTAGTCGGCGGGAGTGCCACAGATACGCAGTATTTT. It specifies CASSLVGGSATDTQYF. The full variable domain, its missing parts supplied by reference TRBV7-8 and TRBJ2-3, is GAGVSQSPRYKVAKRGQDVALRCDPISGHVSLFWYQQALGQGPEFLTYFQNEAQLDKSGLPSDRFFAERPEGSVSTLKIQRTQQEDSAVYLCASSLVGGSATDTQYFGPGTRLTVL.

CDR3 nucleotide sequence: TGTGCCAGCAGCTCCCGGGACAGAAATTCACCCCTCCACTTT. It encodes CASSSRDRNSPLHF. The chain uses TRBV7-2 and TRBJ1-6; TRBD1 matches 7 bases. J was trimmed by 7 bases and V by 4 bases; bases with no gene match: 4. The CDR3 is made up of 14 amino acids. Germline CDR1 reads SGHTA; CDR2 reads FQGNSA.

The rearrangement uses TRBV4-1 and TRBJ2-3; D might be TRBD2 (6 bases). The V and J ends lost 0 bases and 2 bases respectively, with 9 bases between them. The CDR3 sequence is 15 residues long. The germline gives CDR1 MGHRA, CDR2 YSYEKL. In nucleotides, the CDR3 is TGCGCCAGCAGCCAAGAGGGGACTGTCACAGATACGCAGTATTTT. Residues: CASSQEGTVTDTQYF.

The chain couples TRBV2 to TRBJ2-7, with no clear D. Germline CDR1 reads SNHLY; CDR2 reads FYNNEI. This CDR3 has 14 residues. The V end lost 4 bases, the J end lost 1 base, and 11 bases lay between the germline ends. The CDR3 region is CASSVDRVSYEQYF. The CDR3 region has the DNA TGTGCCAGCAGTGTGGACCGAGTGTCCTACGAGCAGTACTTC.

The chain carries TRBV4-2 and TRBJ2-3; D is uncertain. Trimming pared 0 bases from V and 2 bases from J, leaving 9 bases between. CDR3 length: 15 amino acids. Germline values: CDR1 LGHNA, CDR2 YNFKEQ. CDR3 DNA sequence: TGTGCCAGCAGCCAAGATCGGCTGGACACAGATACGCAGTATTTT. Protein product: CASSQDRLDTDTQYF.

The chain recombines TRBV5-6 with TRBJ2-1; TRBD2 aligns across 10 bases. CDR1 and CDR2 (germline): SGHDT, YYEEEE. The CDR3 totals 18 residues. The junction had 10 bases not matched to a gene; V was cut back by 4 bases and J by 0 bases. In DNA, the CDR3 is TGTGCCAGCAGCGGGCGGGCTAGCGGGAGCCGCTCCTACAATGAGCAGTTCTTC. Its translation: CASSGRASGSRSYNEQFF.

The gene calls are TRBV9 and TRBJ2-3; unclear D gene. In germline, CDR1 is SGDLS, CDR2 YYNGEE. The V and J ends lost 1 base and 1 base respectively, with 4 bases between them. The CDR3 runs to 13 residues. The CDR3 coding sequence is TGTGCCAGCAGCGTAACTGGCACAGATACGCAGTATTTT. Translated, it gives CASSVTGTDTQYF.

About this clone itself: A far larger clone is one base from this, pointing to a likely read error. V and J are TRBV7-8 and TRBJ2-3, with D unresolved. The CDR3 consists of 11 residues. Germline CDR1 reads SGHVS; CDR2 reads FQNEAQ. DNA for the CDR3: TGTGCCAGCAGCTTTACAGATGCGCAGTATTTT. It specifies CASSFTDAQYF.

Worth noting for this clone: Its ends do not fully match the called genes, so a read error is possible. In nucleotides, the CDR3 is TGTGCTAGCAGCTTAAACGGGGGGGCCGCCGAGCAGTACTTC. As protein: CASSLNGGAAEQYF. V is TRBV7-7 and J is TRBJ2-7; TRBD2 aligns across 8 bases. Germline V gene lookup returns CDR1 SSHAT and CDR2 FNYEAQ (reference sequence). The CDR3 runs 14 residues.

The gene calls are TRBV28 and TRBJ2-7; D perhaps matches TRBD1 (6 bases). V dropped 2 bases and J dropped 6 bases, with 17 bases sitting between them. The CDR3 is made up of 15 amino acids. Germline loops: CDR1 MDHEN, CDR2 SYDVKM. For the CDR3, the DNA is TGTGCCAGCAGTTTAAGGGCCAGGGGTGGCAGCGAGCAGTACTTC. This translates into CASSLRARGGSEQYF.

The chain carries TRBV7-2 and TRBJ2-7; perhaps D is TRBD1 or TRBD2 (5 bases each). V gave up 5 bases and J gave up 7 bases, with 18 bases separating them. The CDR3 is made up of 14 amino acids. The germline V gene has CDR1 SGHTA and CDR2 FQGNSA. CDR3 bases: TGTGCCAGCAGCAGGGAGATGGGGCGCCGGGAGCAGTACTTC. Translated, it gives CASSREMGRREQYF. Full variable domain (missing parts from reference TRBV7-2 and TRBJ2-7): GAGVSQSPSNKVTEKGKDVELRCDPISGHTALYWYRQSLGQGLEFLIYFQGNSAPDKSGLPSDRFSAERTGGSVSTLTIQRTQQEDSAVYLCASSREMGRREQYFGPGTRLTVT.

Worth noting for this clone: A much larger clone lies a single base off, so this may be a read error. The chain links TRBV28 to TRBJ2-3; 7 nucleotides match TRBD2. Trimming at V came to 5 bases and at J to 2 bases, leaving 1 base not matched to a gene. In germline, CDR1 is MDHEN, CDR2 SYDVKM. CDR3 length: 13 residues. The CDR3 DNA is TGTGCCAGCAGTCGGGACTACACAGATACGCAGTATTTT. It is translated as CASSRDYTDTQYF.

This chain joins TRBV27 and TRBJ1-5; D remains unclear. Germline loops: CDR1 MNHEY, CDR2 SMNVEV (reference sequence). This CDR3 has 14 residues. Trimming stripped 4 bases from V and 7 bases from J, with 14 bases between. This chain's CDR3 is CASSSGRLGQPQHF. CDR3 nucleotide sequence: TGTGCCAGCAGTTCTGGACGTCTCGGGCAGCCCCAGCATTTT.

This clone has only one observation. The chain has TRBV7-9 and TRBJ2-1, with D unresolved. The CDR3 contains 17 residues. Germline assignment: CDR1 SEHNR and CDR2 FQNEAQ (reference sequence). Trimming took 5 bases from V and 0 from J, leaving 17 bases between them. The CDR3 loop reads CASSPGPSMNSYNEQFF. The CDR3 DNA reads as TGTGCCAGCAGCCCTGGTCCCTCGATGAACTCCTACAATGAGCAGTTCTTC.

This clone was seen only once. The same CDR3 arises from other DNA sequences in this sample as well. This sequence joins TRBV10-1 and TRBJ2-7; D is perhaps TRBD2 (5 bases). The CDR3 is 14 amino acids. CDR1 is WNHNN, CDR2 SYGVQD, per germline (reference sequence). The V gene lost 0 bases and the J gene lost 1 base, with 7 bases spanning the gap. DNA for the CDR3: TGCGCCAGCAGTGAGTCAGGGAGATCCTACGAGCAGTACTTC. Its translation: CASSESGRSYEQYF.

Concerning this clone itself: This sample also contains other DNA sequences that code for the same CDR3. The CDR3 nucleotides read TGTGCCAGCAGCGTTGGAGGTAACTATGGCTACACCTTC. The encoded protein is CASSVGGNYGYTF. The V call is TRBV9, the J call TRBJ1-2, with D unresolved. This CDR3 has 13 residues. The V gene's germline CDR1 is SGDLS and CDR2 YYNGEE. V was pared by 2 bases and J by 1 base, with 6 bases between. The full variable domain, completed using reference TRBV9 and TRBJ1-2, is DSGVTQTPKHLITATGQRVTLRCSPRSGDLSVYWYQQSLDQGLQFLIQYYNGEERAKGNILERFSAQQFPDLHSELNLSSLELGDSALYFCASSVGGNYGYTFGSGTRLTVV.